This TCR beta chain is from a study of OX40 agonist ivuxolimab in advanced cancers. Looking at the study overall: The patients received agonistic anti-OX40 (CD134) antibody ivuxolimab. Study-wide results and limits: CD4+ and CD8+ T cells in blood underwent clonal expansion by week 6 at 0.1 to 3.0 mg/kg. Expanded clones belonging to CD8+ T cells outnumbered, on average, those of CD4+. The authors did not determine the antigen specificity of the expanded peripheral T cells.

The V gene lost 4 bases and the J gene lost 8 bases, with 12 bases spanning the gap. CDR1 and CDR2 from the germline V gene are SEHNR and FQNEAQ (reference sequence). This CDR3 is 13 amino acids long. Sequencing was performed with immunoSEQ multiplex PCR; in TCRdb, only in-frame clones are kept and a portion is missing. The profile shows some 19,000 clones, 87% of them singletons. On this clone: The antigen is not known.

This clonotype originated in an adult with an advanced solid tumor such as melanoma, head and neck, liver or kidney cancer. Sample: CD4+ or CD8+ T cells sorted from blood, taken in a trial of the OX40 agonist ivuxolimab. The chain employs TRBV7-9 and TRBJ2-1, with D possibly called TRBD1 or TRBD2 (5 bases each). CDR3: CASSSGLRDEQFF. CDR3 sequence (DNA): TGTGCCAGCAGCTCGGGGCTTCGGGATGAGCAGTTCTTC.